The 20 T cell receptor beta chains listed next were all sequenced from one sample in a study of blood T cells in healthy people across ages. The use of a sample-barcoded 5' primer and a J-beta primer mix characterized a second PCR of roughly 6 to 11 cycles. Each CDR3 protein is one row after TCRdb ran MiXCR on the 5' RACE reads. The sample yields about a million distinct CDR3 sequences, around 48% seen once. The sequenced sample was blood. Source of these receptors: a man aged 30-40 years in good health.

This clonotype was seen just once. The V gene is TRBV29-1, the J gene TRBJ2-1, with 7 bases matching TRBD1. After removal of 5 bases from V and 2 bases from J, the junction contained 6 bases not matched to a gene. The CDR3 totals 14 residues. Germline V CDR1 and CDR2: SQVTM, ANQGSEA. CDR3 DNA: TGCAGCGTTACAGGGGAGACCGCCTACAATGAGCAGTTCTTC. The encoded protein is CSVTGETAYNEQFF.

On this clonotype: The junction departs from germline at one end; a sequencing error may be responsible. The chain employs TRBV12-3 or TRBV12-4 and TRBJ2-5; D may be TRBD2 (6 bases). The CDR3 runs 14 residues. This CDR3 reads CASSVADSQETQYF. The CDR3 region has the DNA TGTGCCAGCAGTGTAGCGGATTCCCAAGAGACCCAGTACTTC.

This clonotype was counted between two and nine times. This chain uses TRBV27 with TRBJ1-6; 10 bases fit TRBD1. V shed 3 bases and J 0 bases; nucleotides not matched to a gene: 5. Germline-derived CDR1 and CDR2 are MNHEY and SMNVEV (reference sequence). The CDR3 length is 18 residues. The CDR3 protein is CASSFHDRGLSYNSPLHF. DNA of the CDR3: TGTGCCAGCAGTTTCCACGACAGGGGGCTCTCCTATAATTCACCCCTCCACTTT.

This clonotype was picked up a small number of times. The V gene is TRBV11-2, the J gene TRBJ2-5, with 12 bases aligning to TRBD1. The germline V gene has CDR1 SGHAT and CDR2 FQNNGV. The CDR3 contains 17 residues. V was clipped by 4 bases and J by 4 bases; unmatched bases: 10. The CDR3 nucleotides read TGTGCCAGCAGCTACAACACCGGGACAGGGGGCCGAGAGACCCAGTACTTC. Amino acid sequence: CASSYNTGTGGRETQYF.

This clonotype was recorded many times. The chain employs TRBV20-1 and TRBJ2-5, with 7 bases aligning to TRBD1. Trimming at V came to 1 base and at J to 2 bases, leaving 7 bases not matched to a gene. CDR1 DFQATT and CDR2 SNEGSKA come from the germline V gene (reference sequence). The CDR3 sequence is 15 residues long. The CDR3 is CSARVGGTAQETQYF. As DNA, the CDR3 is TGCAGTGCTAGAGTTGGTGGGACAGCACAAGAGACCCAGTACTTC.

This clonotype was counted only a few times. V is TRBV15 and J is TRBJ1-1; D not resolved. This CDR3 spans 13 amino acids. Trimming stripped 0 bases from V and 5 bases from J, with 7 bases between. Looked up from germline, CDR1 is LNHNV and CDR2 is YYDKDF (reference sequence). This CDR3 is CATSRDPGTEAFF. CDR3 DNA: TGTGCCACCAGCAGAGATCCGGGGACTGAAGCTTTCTTT.

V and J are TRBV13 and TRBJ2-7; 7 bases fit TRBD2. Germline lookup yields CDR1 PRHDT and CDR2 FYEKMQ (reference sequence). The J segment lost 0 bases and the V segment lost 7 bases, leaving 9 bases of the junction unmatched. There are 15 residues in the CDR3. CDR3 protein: CASTRGSSGSYEQYF. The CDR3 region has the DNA TGTGCCAGCACTCGTGGGTCTAGCGGCTCCTACGAGCAGTACTTC.

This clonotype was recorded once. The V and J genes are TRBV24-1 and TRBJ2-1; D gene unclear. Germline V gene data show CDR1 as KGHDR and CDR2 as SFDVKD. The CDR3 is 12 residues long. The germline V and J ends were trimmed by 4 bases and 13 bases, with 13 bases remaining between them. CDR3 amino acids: CATSDSLLTQFF. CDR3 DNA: TGTGCCACCAGTGACTCCCTTTTGACCCAGTTCTTC.

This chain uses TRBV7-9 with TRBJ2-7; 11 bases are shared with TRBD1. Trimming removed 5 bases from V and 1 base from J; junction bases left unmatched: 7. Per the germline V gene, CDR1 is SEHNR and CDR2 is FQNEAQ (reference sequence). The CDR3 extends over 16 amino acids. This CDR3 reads CASSHPRDRGSYEQYF. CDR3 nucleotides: TGTGCCAGCAGCCACCCCCGGGACAGGGGGTCCTACGAGCAGTACTTC.

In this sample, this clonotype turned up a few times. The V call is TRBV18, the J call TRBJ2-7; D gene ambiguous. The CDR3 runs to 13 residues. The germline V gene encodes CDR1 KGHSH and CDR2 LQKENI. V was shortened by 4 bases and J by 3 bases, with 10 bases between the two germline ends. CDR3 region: CASSHKNYYEQYF. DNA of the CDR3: TGTGCCAGCTCACATAAGAACTACTACGAGCAGTACTTC. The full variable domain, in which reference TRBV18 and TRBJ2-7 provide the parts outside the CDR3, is NAGVMQNPRHLVRRRGQEARLRCSPMKGHSHVYWYRQLPEEGLKFMVYLQKENIIDESGMPKERFSAEFPKEGPSILRIQQVVRGDSAAYFCASSHKNYYEQYFGPGTRLTVT.

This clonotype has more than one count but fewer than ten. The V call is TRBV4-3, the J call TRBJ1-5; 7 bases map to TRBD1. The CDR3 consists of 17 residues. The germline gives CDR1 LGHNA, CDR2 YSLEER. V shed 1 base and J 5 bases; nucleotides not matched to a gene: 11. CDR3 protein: CASSQAPAGGGYQPQHF. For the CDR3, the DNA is TGCGCCAGCAGCCAAGCCCCCGCTGGAGGGGGCTATCAGCCCCAGCATTTT.

In DNA form, the CDR3 reads TGTGCCAGCAGCGGAAAAGGGACCGAAGAGACCCAGTACTTC. Translating gives CASSGKGTEETQYF. The rearrangement links TRBV9 to TRBJ2-5; D possibly uses TRBD1 or TRBD2 (5 bases each). The germline V gene encodes CDR1 SGDLS and CDR2 YYNGEE. V lost 3 bases, J lost 3 bases, and 12 bases lay in between. This CDR3 comprises 14 residues.

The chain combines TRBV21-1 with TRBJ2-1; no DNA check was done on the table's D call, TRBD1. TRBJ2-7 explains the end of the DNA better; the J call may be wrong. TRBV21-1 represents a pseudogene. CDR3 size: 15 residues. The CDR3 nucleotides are TGTGCCAGCATCTCCCGGACAGGGATCTGGGATGAGCAGTACTTC. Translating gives CASISRTGIWDEQYF.

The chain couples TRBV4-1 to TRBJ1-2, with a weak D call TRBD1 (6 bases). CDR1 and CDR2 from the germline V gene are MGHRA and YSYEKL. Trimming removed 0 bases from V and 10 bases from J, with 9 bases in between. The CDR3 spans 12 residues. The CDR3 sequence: CASSQDGGDYTF. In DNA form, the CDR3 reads TGCGCCAGCAGCCAAGATGGGGGCGACTACACCTTC.

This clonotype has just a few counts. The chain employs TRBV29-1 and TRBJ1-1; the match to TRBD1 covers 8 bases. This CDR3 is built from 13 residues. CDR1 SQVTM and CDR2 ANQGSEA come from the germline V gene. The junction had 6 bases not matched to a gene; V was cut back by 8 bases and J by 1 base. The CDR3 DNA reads TGCAGCTCAAGGACAGGGACGAACACTGAAGCTTTCTTT. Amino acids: CSSRTGTNTEAFF.

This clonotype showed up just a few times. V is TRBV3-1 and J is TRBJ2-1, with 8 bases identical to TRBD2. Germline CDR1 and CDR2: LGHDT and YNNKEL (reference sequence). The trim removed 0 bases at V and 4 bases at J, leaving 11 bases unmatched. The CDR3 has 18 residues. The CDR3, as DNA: TGTGCCAGCAGCCAAGATCAGGGCGGGGGGAGATTTTACAATGAGCAGTTCTTC. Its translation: CASSQDQGGGRFYNEQFF.

This chain's CDR3 is CASSPDSHNEQFF. CDR3 DNA: TGCGCCAGCAGCCCCGACAGCCACAATGAGCAGTTCTTC. This sequence joins TRBV5-1 and TRBJ2-1, with a possible D match to TRBD1 (5 bases). V was shortened by 4 bases and J by 5 bases, with 10 bases between the two germline ends. Germline V gives CDR1 SGHRS, CDR2 YFSETQ. The CDR3 spans 13 residues.

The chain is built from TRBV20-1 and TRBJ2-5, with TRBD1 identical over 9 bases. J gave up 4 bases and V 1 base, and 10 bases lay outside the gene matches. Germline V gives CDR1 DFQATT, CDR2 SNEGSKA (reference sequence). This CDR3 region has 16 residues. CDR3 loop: CSARVPQGAGGETQYF. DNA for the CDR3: TGCAGTGCTAGAGTACCACAGGGGGCCGGAGGAGAGACCCAGTACTTC.

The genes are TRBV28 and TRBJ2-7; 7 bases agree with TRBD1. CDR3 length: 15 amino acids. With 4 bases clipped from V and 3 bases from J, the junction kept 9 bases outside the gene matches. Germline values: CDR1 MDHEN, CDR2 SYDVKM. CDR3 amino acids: CASSSYRGKGYEQYF. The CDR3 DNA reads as TGTGCCAGCAGTTCCTACAGGGGAAAAGGCTACGAGCAGTACTTC.

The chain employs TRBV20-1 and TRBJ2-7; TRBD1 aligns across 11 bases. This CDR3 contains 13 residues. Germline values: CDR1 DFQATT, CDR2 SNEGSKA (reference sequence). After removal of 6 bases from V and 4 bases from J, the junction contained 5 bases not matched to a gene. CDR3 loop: CSALGQGGYEQYF. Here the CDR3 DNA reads TGCAGTGCCCTGGGACAGGGGGGTTACGAGCAGTACTTC.